This T cell receptor (beta chain) is drawn from a study of metastatic and nonmetastatic thyroid tumors. Study as a whole: Repertoires from blood and tumor or nodule tissue of malignant and benign thyroid patients were compared. Study-wide results and limits: Patients with malignant thyroid tumors reportedly had significantly higher TCR beta diversity than those with benign nodules, in blood and tumor.

The CDR3 length is 15 residues. The germline CDR1 and CDR2 sequences are SNHLY and FYNNEI. The ends lost 7 bases at V and 0 bases at J; junction bases unmatched: 9. TCRdb re-processed the PCR reads through MiXCR. Of fewer than 18,000 clones listed, 24% were seen once; the top ten hold roughly 8%. Every patient was untreated before thyroid surgery. This clone was counted a few times. What it binds is not known. Sample: tumor tissue. The chain couples TRBV2 to TRBJ2-7; TRBD2 matches at 7 bases. This clonotype was sampled from a female donor with papillary thyroid cancer or a benign thyroid nodule (not recorded which). Some clones in this sample may be carry-over from other donors' samples. DNA for the CDR3: TGTGCCAGCAAAGGAAGCGGGGAAAGCTCCTACGAGCAGTACTTC. Translation: CASKGSGESSYEQYF.